This record covers a single T cell receptor beta chain. Being one base from a much bigger clone, this may be a read error. This entry is derived from a study of molecular identifiers for immune sequencing clone quantification. One entry per CDR3 protein results from TCRdb running MiXCR on the PCR reads. The top ten clones hold 0.6% to 0.9% of a sample with about 630,000 distinct CDR3 sequences, roughly 23% of them seen once. Losses at the gene ends were 6 bases for V and 6 bases for J; bases not matched to a gene: 10. Germline values: CDR1 DFQATT, CDR2 SNEGSKA (reference sequence). This CDR3 contains 14 residues.

The chain recombines TRBV20-1 with TRBJ1-5, with TRBD1 identical over 8 bases. The clonotype was recovered from a human donor in good health. Some libraries in this study had Jurkat cell RNA spiked in. The specimen was naive CD8+ T cells from blood, with Jurkat cell RNA spiked in. The subset was: FACS-sorted CD8+CD4-CCR7+CD45RA+ naive T cells. CDR3 loop: CSAGSGQGGQPQHF. The CDR3 DNA follows: TGCAGTGCGGGCAGCGGACAGGGCGGTCAGCCCCAGCATTTT.